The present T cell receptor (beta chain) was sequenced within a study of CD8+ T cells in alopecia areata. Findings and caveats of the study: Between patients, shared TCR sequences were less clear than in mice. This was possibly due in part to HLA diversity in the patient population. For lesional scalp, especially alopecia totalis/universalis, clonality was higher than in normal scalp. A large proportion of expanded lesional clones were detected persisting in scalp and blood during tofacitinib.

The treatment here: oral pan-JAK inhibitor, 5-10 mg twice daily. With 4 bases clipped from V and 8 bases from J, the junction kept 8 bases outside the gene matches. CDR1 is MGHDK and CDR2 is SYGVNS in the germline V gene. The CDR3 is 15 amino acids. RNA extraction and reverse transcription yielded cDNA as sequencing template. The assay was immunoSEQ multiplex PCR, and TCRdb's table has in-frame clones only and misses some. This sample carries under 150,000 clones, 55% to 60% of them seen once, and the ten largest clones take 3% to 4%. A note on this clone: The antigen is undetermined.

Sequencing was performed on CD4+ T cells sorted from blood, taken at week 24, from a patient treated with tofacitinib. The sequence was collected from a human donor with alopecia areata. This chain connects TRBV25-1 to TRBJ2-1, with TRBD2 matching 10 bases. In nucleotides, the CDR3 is TGTGCCAGCAGTGTAAAGCGGGGGGGCCTGGATGAGCAGTTCTTC. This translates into CASSVKRGGLDEQFF.